This T cell receptor beta chain appears in the sequencing data of a study of T-cell memory formation after mild COVID-19. There are a few counts of this clonotype. Germline CDR1 is SEHNR and CDR2 is FQNEAQ (reference sequence). The CDR3 totals 15 residues. J lost 0 bases, V lost 6 bases, and 2 bases had no gene match. Using its own MiXCR run on the 5' RACE reads, TCRdb lists one record per CDR3 protein. The profile shows about 58,000 distinct CDR3 sequences, about a quarter of them singletons. This TCR derives from a young man who had mild COVID-19 (a few samples of this study predate the infection). Cell type and time point are not known. The specimen sequenced was PBMCs or a T cell subset sorted from them (not recorded which). This chain uses TRBV7-9 with TRBJ2-2, with TRBD2 identical over 9 bases. Written as DNA, the CDR3 is TGTGCCAGCAGAGGGACTAGCACGAACACCGGGGAGCTGTTTTTT. Its translation: CASRGTSTNTGELFF.